This T cell receptor beta chain was sequenced during a study of PD-L1 blockade in urothelial cancer. On the study more broadly: The analyses of blood took place 3 weeks (second dose) and 6 weeks after treatment start.

Study observations and caveats: At the 3-week point, tumor-associated blood clones expanded more in durable-benefit patients.

This table comes from immunoSEQ multiplex PCR, and its TCRdb copy is limited to in-frame clones, with some not included. The sample has about 120,000 clones; about 83% are singletons. This clone has a count of ten or more. Its target is unknown. Time point noted: peripheral blood 6 weeks after treatment start. Per germline, CDR1 SGHAT and CDR2 FQNNGV. CDR3 length equals 17 residues. Unmatched junction bases numbered 15, after V lost 5 bases and J lost 8 bases. This TCR came from a man aged 50 to 59 with urothelial cancer. This chain links TRBV11-2 with TRBJ2-1, with 10 nucleotides matching TRBD2. The sequencing used PBMCs, collected around atezolizumab (anti-PD-L1) treatment. The CDR3 DNA is TGTGCCAGCAGCCGGAGCCCGATAGCGGGAGGTAACGATGAGCAGTTCTTC. It translates to CASSRSPIAGGNDEQFF. The full variable domain, with the rest looked up from reference TRBV11-2 and TRBJ2-1, is EAGVAQSPRYKIIEKRQSVAFWCNPISGHATLYWYQQILGQGPKLLIQFQNNGVVDDSQLPKDRFSAERLKGVDSTLKIQPAKLEDSAVYLCASSRSPIAGGNDEQFFGPGTRLTVL.